This T cell receptor beta chain is drawn from a study of blood T cell repertoires in COVID-19. The wider study: Specimens from acute and convalescent COVID-19 originated in the United States, Italy and Spain.

Some clones are missing from TCRdb's copy, which holds only in-frame ones; the method was immunoSEQ multiplex PCR. The table has approximately 300,000 clones, about nine tenths seen once. CDR3 size: 13 residues. Germline values: CDR1 KGHSH, CDR2 LQKENI. Trimming removed 6 bases at V and 3 bases at J, with 8 bases between. Patients from Seattle were sampled longitudinally, starting during active infection. In the case of this clone: Other DNA sequences of this sample code for an identical CDR3.

The TCR sequence derives from a woman younger than 45 with COVID-19, enrolled during active disease. The J gene is TRBJ2-2, the V gene TRBV18, with D possibly TRBD2 on 5 matching bases. The sample taken for sequencing was peripheral blood. CDR3 in amino acids: CASSPRDTGELFF. CDR3 DNA sequence: TGTGCCAGCTCCCCGCGGGACACCGGGGAGCTGTTTTTT.